This record looks at one T cell receptor beta chain sequence and its context. This sample was included in a study of blood T cell repertoires in COVID-19. The overall study: Some COVID-19 samples were acute and others convalescent; all came from the United States, Italy and Spain. PBMCs, B-cell-depleted T cells, or T cells provided the cDNA or gDNA that made up the material.

TCRdb's table, derived via immunoSEQ multiplex PCR, lists solely in-frame clones and lacks some. The repertoire consists of some 50,000 clones, with roughly four fifths occurring once and the leading ten covering more than 7.5%. The CDR3 has 14 amino acids. The germline V and J ends were trimmed by 7 bases and 13 bases, with 20 bases remaining between them. Germline values: CDR1 MGHRA, CDR2 YSYEKL. The sequence was collected from a woman aged 80 or over with acute or convalescent COVID-19. The chain carries TRBV4-1 and TRBJ1-6, with D maybe TRBD1 (6 bases). Sequenced material: peripheral blood. This CDR3 reads CASTRHDRTLPLHF. The CDR3 DNA is TGCGCCAGCACCCGTCACGACAGGACGCTCCCCCTCCACTTT.